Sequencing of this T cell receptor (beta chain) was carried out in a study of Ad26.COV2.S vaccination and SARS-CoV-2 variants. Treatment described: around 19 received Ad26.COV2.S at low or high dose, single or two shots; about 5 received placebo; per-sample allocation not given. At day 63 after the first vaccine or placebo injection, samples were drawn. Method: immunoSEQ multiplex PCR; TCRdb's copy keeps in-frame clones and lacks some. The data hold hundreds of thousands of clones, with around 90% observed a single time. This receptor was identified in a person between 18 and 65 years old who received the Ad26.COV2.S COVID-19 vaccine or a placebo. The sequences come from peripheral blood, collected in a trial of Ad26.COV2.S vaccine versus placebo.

The CDR3 DNA is TGCGCCAGCAGCCAAGATCTCGGCTCAACAATCGGGGATGAGCAGTTCTTC. It is translated as CASSQDLGSTIGDEQFF. The chain links TRBV4-3 to TRBJ2-1, with D maybe TRBD2 (5 bases). The germline V and J ends were trimmed by 0 bases and 8 bases, with 20 bases remaining between them. Germline V gene sequence: CDR1 LGHNA, CDR2 YSLEER. This CDR3 is 17 amino acids long.